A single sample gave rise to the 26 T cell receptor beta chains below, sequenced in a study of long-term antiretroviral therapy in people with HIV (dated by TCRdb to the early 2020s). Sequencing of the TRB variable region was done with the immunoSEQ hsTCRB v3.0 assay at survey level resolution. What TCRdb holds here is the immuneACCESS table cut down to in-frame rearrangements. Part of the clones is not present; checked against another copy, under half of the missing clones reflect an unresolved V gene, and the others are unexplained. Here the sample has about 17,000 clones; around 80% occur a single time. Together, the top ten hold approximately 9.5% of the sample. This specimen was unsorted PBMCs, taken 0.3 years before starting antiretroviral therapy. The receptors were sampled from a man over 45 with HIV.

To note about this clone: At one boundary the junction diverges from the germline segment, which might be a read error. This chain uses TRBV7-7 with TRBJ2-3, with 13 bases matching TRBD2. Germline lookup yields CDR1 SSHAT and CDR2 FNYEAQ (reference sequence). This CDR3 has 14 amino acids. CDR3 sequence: CASSPGLAGDTQYF. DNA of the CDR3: TGTGCTAGCAGCCCGGGACTAGCGGGGGATACGCAGTATTTT.

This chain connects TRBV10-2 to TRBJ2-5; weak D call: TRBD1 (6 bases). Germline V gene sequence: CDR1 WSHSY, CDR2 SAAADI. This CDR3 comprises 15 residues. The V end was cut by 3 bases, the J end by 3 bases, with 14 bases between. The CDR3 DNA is TGCGCCAGCAGTGAAGGCCAGGGGTTCGAAGAGACCCAGTACTTC. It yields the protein CASSEGQGFEETQYF.

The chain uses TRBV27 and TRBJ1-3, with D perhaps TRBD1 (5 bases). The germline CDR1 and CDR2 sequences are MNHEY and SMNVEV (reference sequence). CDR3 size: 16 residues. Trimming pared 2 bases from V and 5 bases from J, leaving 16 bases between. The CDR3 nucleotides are TGTGCCAGCAGTTTAACCCCAAATGGGGACCGAAACACCATATATTTT. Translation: CASSLTPNGDRNTIYF.

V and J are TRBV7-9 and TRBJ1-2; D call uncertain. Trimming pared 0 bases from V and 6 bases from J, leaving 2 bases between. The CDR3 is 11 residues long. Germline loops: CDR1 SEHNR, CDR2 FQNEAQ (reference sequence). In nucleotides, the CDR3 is TGTGCCAGCAGCTTAGCCCATGGCTACACCTTC. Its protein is CASSLAHGYTF.

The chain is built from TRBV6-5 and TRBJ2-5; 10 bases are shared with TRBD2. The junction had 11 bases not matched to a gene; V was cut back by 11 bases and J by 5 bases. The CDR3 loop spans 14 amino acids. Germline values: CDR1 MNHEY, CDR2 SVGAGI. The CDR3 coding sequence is TGTGCCGCAATGCCTAGCGGGGGTGGGGAGACCCAGTACTTC. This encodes CAAMPSGGGETQYF.

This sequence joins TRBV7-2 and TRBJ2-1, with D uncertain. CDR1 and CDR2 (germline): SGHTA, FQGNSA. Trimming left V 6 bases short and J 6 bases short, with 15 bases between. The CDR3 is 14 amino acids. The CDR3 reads CASRMEKSSNEQFF. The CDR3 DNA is TGTGCCAGCAGGATGGAGAAAAGTTCCAATGAGCAGTTCTTC.

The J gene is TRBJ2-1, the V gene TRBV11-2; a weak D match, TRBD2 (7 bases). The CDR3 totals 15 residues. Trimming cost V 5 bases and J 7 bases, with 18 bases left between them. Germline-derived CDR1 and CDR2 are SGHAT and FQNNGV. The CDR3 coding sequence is TGTGCCAGCAGCCGTCGGGGGGCGCGCCGAAATGAGCAGTTCTTC. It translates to CASSRRGARRNEQFF.

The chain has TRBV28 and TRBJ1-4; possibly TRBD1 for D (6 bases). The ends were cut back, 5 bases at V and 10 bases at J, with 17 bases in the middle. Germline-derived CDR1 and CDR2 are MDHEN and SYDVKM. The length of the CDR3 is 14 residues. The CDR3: CASSMTSSTGKLFF. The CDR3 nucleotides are TGTGCCAGCAGTATGACTAGTTCGACAGGAAAACTGTTTTTT.

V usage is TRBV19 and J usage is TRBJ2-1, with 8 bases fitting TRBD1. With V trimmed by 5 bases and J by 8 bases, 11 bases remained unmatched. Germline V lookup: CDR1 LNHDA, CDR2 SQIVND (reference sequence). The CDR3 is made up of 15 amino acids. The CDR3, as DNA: TGTGCCAGTAGTTCTGGACAGGGTAACGTCGATGAGCAGTTCTTC. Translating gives CASSSGQGNVDEQFF.

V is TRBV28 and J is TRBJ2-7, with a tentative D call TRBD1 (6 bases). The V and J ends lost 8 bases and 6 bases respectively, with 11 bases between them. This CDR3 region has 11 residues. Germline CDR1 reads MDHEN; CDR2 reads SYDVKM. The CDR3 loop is CASAQGREQYF. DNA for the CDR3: TGTGCCAGCGCCCAGGGGCGCGAGCAGTACTTC. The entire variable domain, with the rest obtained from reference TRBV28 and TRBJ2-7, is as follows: DVKVTQSSRYLVKRTGEKVFLECVQDMDHENMFWYRQDPGLGLRLIYFSYDVKMKEKGDIPEGYSVSREKKERFSLILESASTNQTSMYLCASAQGREQYFGPGTRLTVT.

For the CDR3, the DNA is TGTGCCAGTAACACTCCGACAGGGAACACCGGGGAGCTGTTTTTT. Its protein product is CASNTPTGNTGELFF. The chain couples TRBV7-2 to TRBJ2-2; TRBD1 might be the D (6 bases). The CDR3 consists of 15 residues. V was clipped by 9 bases and J by 1 base, with 15 bases between them. Germline V gives CDR1 SGHTA, CDR2 FQGNSA.

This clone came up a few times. CDR3 nucleotide sequence: TGCGCCAGCAGCCAAGCTCAGGTGATTTCTCAGCCCCAGCATTTT. Its translation: CASSQAQVISQPQHF. The chain combines TRBV4-1 with TRBJ1-5; D is ambiguous. Germline CDR1 is MGHRA and CDR2 is YSYEKL. The CDR3 is made up of 15 amino acids. Between the trimmed V and J ends, which lost 1 base and 6 bases, there was a span of 13 bases.

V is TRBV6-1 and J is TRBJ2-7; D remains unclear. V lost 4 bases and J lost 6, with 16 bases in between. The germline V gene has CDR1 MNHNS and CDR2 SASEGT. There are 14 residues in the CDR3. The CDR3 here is CASSVSAESSEQYF. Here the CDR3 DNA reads TGTGCCAGCAGTGTTTCCGCAGAATCGAGCGAGCAGTACTTC.

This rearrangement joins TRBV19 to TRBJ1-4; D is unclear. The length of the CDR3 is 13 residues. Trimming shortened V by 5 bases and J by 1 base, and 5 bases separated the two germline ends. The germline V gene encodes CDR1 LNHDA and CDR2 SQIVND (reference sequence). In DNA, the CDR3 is TGTGCCAGTAGTTTCGGAACTAATGAAAAACTGTTTTTT. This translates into CASSFGTNEKLFF.

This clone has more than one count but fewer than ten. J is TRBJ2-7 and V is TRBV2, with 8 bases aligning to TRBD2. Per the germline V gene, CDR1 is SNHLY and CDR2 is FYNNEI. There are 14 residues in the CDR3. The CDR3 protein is CATKAAGASYEQYF. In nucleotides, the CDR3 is TGTGCGACAAAAGCAGCGGGAGCCTCCTACGAGCAGTACTTC.

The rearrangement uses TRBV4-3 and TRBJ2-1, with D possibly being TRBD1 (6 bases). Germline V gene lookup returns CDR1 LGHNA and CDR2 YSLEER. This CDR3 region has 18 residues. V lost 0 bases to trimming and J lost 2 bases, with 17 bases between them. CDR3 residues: CASSQEGVRTAPYNEQFF. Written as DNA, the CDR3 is TGCGCCAGCAGCCAAGAAGGAGTGAGGACAGCTCCCTACAATGAGCAGTTCTTC.

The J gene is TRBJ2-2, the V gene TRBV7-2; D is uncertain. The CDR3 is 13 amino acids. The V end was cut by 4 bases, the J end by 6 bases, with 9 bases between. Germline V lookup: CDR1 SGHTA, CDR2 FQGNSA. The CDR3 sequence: CASSWAMAGELFF. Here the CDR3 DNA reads TGTGCCAGCAGCTGGGCTATGGCCGGGGAGCTGTTTTTT.

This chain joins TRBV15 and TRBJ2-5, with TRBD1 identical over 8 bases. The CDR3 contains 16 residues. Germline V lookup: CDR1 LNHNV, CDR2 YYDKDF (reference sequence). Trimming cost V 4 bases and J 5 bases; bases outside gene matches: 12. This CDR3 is CATSKGLQGVGETQYF. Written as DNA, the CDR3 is TGTGCCACCAGCAAAGGATTACAGGGGGTAGGGGAGACCCAGTACTTC. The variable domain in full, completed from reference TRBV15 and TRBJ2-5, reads DAMVIQNPRYQVTQFGKPVTLSCSQTLNHNVMYWYQQKSSQAPKLLFHYYDKDFNNEADTPDNFQSRRPNTSFCFLDIRSPGLGDTAMYLCATSKGLQGVGETQYFGPGTRLLVL.

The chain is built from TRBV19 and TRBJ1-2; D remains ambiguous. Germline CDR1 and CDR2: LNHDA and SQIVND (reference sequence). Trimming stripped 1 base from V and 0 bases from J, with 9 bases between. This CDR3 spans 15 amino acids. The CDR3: CASSIAAAANYGYTF. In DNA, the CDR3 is TGTGCCAGTAGTATAGCGGCAGCAGCTAACTATGGCTACACCTTC.

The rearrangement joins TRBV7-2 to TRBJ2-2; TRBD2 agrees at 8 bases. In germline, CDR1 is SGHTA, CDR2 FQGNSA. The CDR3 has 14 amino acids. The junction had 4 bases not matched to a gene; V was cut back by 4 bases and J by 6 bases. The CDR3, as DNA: TGTGCCAGCAGCTCCCTCGGGGGGGCCGGGGAGCTGTTTTTT. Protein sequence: CASSSLGGAGELFF.

CDR3 sequence reads: CASSPGDTQYF. For the CDR3, the DNA is TGTGCCAGCAGCCCTGGGGATACGCAGTATTTT. The genes are TRBV5-4 and TRBJ2-3; D remains unclear. Germline lookup yields CDR1 SGHNT and CDR2 YYREEE (reference sequence). The CDR3 totals 11 residues. V was cut by 4 bases and J by 6 bases, with 6 bases left in between.

CDR3 sequence: CASSIGDGRNQPQHF. Here the CDR3 DNA reads TGTGCCAGCAGTATCGGGGACGGCCGGAATCAGCCCCAGCATTTT. This sequence joins TRBV27 and TRBJ1-5, with D maybe TRBD1 (5 bases). Germline V gene sequence: CDR1 MNHEY, CDR2 SMNVEV (reference sequence). Trimming shortened V by 5 bases and J by 4 bases, and 15 bases separated the two germline ends. CDR3 length: 15 residues.

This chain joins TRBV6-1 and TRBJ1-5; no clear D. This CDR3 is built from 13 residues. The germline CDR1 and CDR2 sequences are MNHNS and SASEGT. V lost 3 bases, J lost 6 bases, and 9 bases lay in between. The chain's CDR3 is CASSDEGGQPQHF. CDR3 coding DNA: TGTGCCAGCAGTGACGAAGGTGGTCAGCCCCAGCATTTT.

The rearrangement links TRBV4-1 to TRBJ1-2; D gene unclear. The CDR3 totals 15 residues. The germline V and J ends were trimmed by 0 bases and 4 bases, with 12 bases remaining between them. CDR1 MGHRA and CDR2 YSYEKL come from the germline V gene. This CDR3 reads CASSQDGQDGYGYTF. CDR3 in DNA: TGCGCCAGCAGCCAAGACGGCCAGGACGGCTATGGCTACACCTTC.

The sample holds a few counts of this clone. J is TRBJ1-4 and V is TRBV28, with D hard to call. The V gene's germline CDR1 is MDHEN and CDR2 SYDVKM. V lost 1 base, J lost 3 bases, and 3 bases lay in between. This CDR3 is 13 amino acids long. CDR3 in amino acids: CASSLSANEKLFF. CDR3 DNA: TGTGCCAGCAGTTTATCAGCTAATGAAAAACTGTTTTTT.

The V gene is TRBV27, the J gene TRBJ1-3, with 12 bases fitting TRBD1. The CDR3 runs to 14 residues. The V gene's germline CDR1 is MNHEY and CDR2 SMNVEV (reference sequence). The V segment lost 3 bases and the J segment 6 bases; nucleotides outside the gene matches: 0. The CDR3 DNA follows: TGTGCCAGCAGTTTGGGACAGGGGGCAAACACCATATATTTT. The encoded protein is CASSLGQGANTIYF.